These T cell receptor beta chains were read from a single sample in a study of control samples from healthy donors and cancer patients. Clones were read by immunoSEQ multiplex PCR, and TCRdb kept only the in-frame ones, dropping some. This table holds about 150,000 clones, about nine tenths found once. Material for sequencing was blood. The receptors shown here come from a man aged 25-45 years in good health. The CDR3 runs from the conserved cysteine through the conserved F or W. Each record gives: CDR3 protein, CDR3 DNA, D gene, clone size, J gene, V gene, CDR3 length. The D gene is left open where the match is weak. Size tells how often a clone was seen (once, few, many) or the class of an expanded clone, and some rows leave it out.

CASSLEAEEKLFF | TGTGCCAGCAGCTTGGAGGCGGAGGAAAAACTGTTTTTT | . | . | TRBJ1-4 | TRBV5-4 | 13
CSVALVDSPTPDTQYF | TGCAGCGTTGCTTTGGTGGACAGCCCTACGCCAGATACGCAGTATTTT | . | once | TRBJ2-3 | TRBV29-1 | 16
CASSRGVPGQGFTLHF | TGTGCCAGCAGCCGAGGCGTCCCGGGACAGGGTTTTACCCTCCACTTT | TRBD1 | . | TRBJ1-6 | TRBV27 | 16
CASVKANTEAFF | TGTGCCTCCGTGAAGGCGAACACTGAAGCTTTCTTT | . | . | TRBJ1-1 | TRBV5-5 | 12
CASSIGRSDGYTF | TGTGCCAGTAGTATTGGCCGGTCCGATGGCTACACCTTC | . | . | TRBJ1-2 | TRBV19 | 13
CASSQELRGSSGNTIYF | TGCGCCAGCAGCCAAGAACTCAGGGGTAGCTCTGGAAACACCATATATTTT | . | . | TRBJ1-3 | TRBV4-3 | 17
CASTGVGTTGELFF | TGTGCCAGCACCGGAGTAGGGACCACCGGGGAGCTGTTTTTT | . | . | TRBJ2-2 | TRBV9 | 14
CASSDTFRNTGELFF | TGTGCCAGCAGCGACACCTTCAGGAACACCGGGGAGCTGTTTTTT | . | . | TRBJ2-2 | TRBV9 | 15
CASSTRQWNSPLHF | TGTGCCAGTAGTACACGACAGTGGAATTCACCCCTCCACTTT | . | . | TRBJ1-6 | TRBV19 | 14
CASRSSDGTGYTF | TGTGCCAGCAGATCCTCGGACGGGACGGGCTACACCTTC | . | few | TRBJ1-2 | TRBV6-5 | 13
CASSDGPDNEQFF | TGTGCCAGCAGCGACGGACCAGACAATGAGCAGTTCTTC | . | . | TRBJ2-1 | TRBV6-5 | 13
CASSSRLAGVGGELFF | TGTGCCAGCAGCTCACGACTAGCGGGAGTGGGCGGGGAGCTGTTTTTT | TRBD2 | . | TRBJ2-2 | TRBV5-5 | 16
CASNKPGQGYDGYTF | TGTGCCAGCAATAAACCGGGACAGGGGTATGATGGCTACACCTTC | TRBD1 | . | TRBJ1-2 | TRBV6-5 | 15
CASTPWAAGSSYEQYF | TGTGCCAGCACCCCGTGGGCTGCAGGCTCCTCCTACGAGCAGTACTTC | . | . | TRBJ2-7 | TRBV7-9 | 16
CASSWGLAGGNTGELFF | TGTGCCAGCAGCTGGGGACTAGCGGGGGGAAACACCGGGGAGCTGTTTTTT | TRBD2 | . | TRBJ2-2 | TRBV11-2 | 17
CAISESWVENQPQHF | TGTGCCATCAGTGAGTCCTGGGTGGAAAATCAGCCCCAGCATTTT | . | . | TRBJ1-5 | TRBV10-3 | 15
CASSDTPGQGGGYTF | TGTGCCAGCAGTGACACCCCGGGACAGGGAGGTGGCTACACCTTC | TRBD1 | . | TRBJ1-2 | TRBV6-4 | 15
CASSFGQGGGYTF | TGCGCCAGCAGCTTTGGACAGGGGGGAGGCTACACCTTC | TRBD1 | . | TRBJ1-2 | TRBV5-1 | 13
CASSLFGGEKLFF | TGTGCCAGCAGCTTATTCGGGGGGGAAAAACTGTTTTTT | . | few | TRBJ1-4 | TRBV7-2 | 13
CAIDRRTNEKLFF | TGTGCCATCGACAGGCGAACTAATGAAAAACTGTTTTTT | . | . | TRBJ1-4 | TRBV10-3 | 13
CASSVQETQYF | TGTGCCAGCAGTGTCCAAGAGACCCAGTACTTC | . | . | TRBJ2-5 | TRBV25-1 | 11
CASSRGTGLVAGGLGNEQFF | TGTGCCAGTAGTAGGGGGACAGGGTTGGTAGCGGGAGGGTTGGGCAATGAGCAGTTCTTC | TRBD2 | . | TRBJ2-1 | TRBV19 | 20